The present T cell receptor (beta chain) was sequenced within a study of beta chain features in type 1 diabetes. Expressed TCRB transcripts were sequenced, since all the RNA that had been isolated was reverse transcribed. Assay used: immunoSEQ multiplex PCR; TCRdb lists only in-frame clones, some missing. The table lists under 550,000 clones, over 9.5% of them singletons. This clone was counted a few times. Its target is not known. Overall study results and limits: VDJ junctions sequenced from type 1 diabetes patients showed fewer insertions and more deletions.

Germline V gene sequence: CDR1 MDHEN, CDR2 SYDVKM. The CDR3 contains 16 residues. Trimming cost V 4 bases and J 4 bases; bases outside gene matches: 10. Sequencing input: naive CD4+ T cells from blood. This receptor was obtained from a young woman in good health. This chain links TRBV28 with TRBJ2-1, with 7 positions matching TRBD2. The DNA for the CDR3 is TGTGCCAGCAGTTCCCTTGGGCGGGGGAGGTACAATGAGCAGTTCTTC. Amino acid sequence: CASSSLGRGRYNEQFF.